This record covers a single T cell receptor (beta chain). What it binds is not known. From alopecia areata patients, lesional scalp punch biopsies and peripheral blood were collected. The sample comes from a study of CD8+ T cells in alopecia areata. Findings and caveats of the study: Clonality in lesional scalp, especially alopecia totalis/universalis, exceeded that of normal scalp.

Sequencing relied on a cDNA template that was reverse transcribed from extracted RNA. Profiling relied on immunoSEQ multiplex PCR, and the TCRdb table lists in-frame clones only, not all of them. The table has around 160,000 clones, around 86% seen once. Trimming removed 1 base from V and 2 bases from J, with 12 bases in between. In germline, CDR1 is MNHEY, CDR2 SVGAGI. This CDR3 spans 16 amino acids. This receptor was obtained from a human donor with alopecia areata. This chain uses TRBV6-5 with TRBJ1-5; unclear D gene. This specimen was CD8+ T cells sorted from blood, taken at week 0. The CDR3 nucleotides are TGTGCCAGCAGTTACTGTGGGCCCTGCCGCAATCAGCCCCAGCATTTT. Its translation: CASSYCGPCRNQPQHF.